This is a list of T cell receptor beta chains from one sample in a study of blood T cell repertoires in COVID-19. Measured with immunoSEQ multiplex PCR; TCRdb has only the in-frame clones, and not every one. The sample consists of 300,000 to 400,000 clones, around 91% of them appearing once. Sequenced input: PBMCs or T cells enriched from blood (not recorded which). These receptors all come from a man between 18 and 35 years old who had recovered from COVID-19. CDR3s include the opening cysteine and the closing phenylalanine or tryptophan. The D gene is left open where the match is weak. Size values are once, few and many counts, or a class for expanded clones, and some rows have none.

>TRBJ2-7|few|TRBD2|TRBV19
CASSIIGGSYEQYF
TGTGCCAGTAGTATCATTGGCGGGAGTTACGAGCAGTACTTC
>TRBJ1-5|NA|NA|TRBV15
CATGTPYSNQPQHF
TGTGCCACCGGGACACCCTATAGCAATCAGCCCCAGCATTTT
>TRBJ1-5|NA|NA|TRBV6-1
CASSLPESQPQHF
TGTGCCAGCAGTTTACCCGAGAGTCAGCCCCAGCATTTT
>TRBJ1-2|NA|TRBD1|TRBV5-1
CASGTTGGDGYTF
TGCGCCAGCGGAACGACAGGGGGCGATGGCTACACCTTC
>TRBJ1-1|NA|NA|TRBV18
CASSPPPDRLIEAFF
TGTGCCAGCTCACCGCCTCCGGACAGACTGATTGAAGCTTTCTTT
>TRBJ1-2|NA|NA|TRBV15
CATSSPHRDGYTF
TGTGCCACCAGCAGCCCCCACAGGGACGGCTACACCTTC
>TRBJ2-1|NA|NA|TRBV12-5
CASGPGNEQFF
TGTGCTAGTGGTCCGGGCAATGAGCAGTTCTTC
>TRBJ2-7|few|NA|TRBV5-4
CASSFGGHGIYEQYF
TGTGCCAGCAGCTTTGGGGGACACGGAATTTACGAGCAGTACTTC
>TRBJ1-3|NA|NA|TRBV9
CASSLQGGGNTIYF
TGTGCCAGCAGCCTACAGGGTGGTGGAAACACCATATATTTT
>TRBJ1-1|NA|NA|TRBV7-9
CASSLETGDTEAFF
TGTGCCAGCAGCTTAGAAACAGGAGACACTGAAGCTTTCTTT
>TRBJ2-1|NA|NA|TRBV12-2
CASRPPSGSLNEQFF
TGTGCAAGTCGCCCCCCCAGCGGGAGTCTGAATGAGCAGTTCTTC
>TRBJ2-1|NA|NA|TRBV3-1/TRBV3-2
CASSQERHTERYNEQFF
TGTGCCAGCAGCCAAGAGCGCCATACCGAACGTTACAATGAGCAGTTCTTC
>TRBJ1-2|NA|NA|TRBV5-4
CASSLPGGYGYTF
TGTGCCAGCAGCTTGCCAGGTGGCTATGGCTACACCTTC